A single sample gave rise to the 14 T cell receptor beta chains below, sequenced in a study of cytomegalovirus exposure and HLA in healthy donors. The PCR employed 60 Vbeta primers together with 13 Jbeta primers. Sequencing was performed with immunoSEQ multiplex PCR; in TCRdb, only in-frame clones are kept and a portion is missing. The sample lists under 150,000 clones, approximately 78% occurring once. Sample: PBMCs. These receptors were collected from a human donor in good health.

The chain joins TRBV5-4 to TRBJ2-5; the D gene is possibly TRBD1 (5 bases). This CDR3 is 13 amino acids long. Germline CDR1 is SGHNT and CDR2 is YYREEE (reference sequence). The ends were cut back, 6 bases at V and 4 bases at J, with 13 bases in the middle. The CDR3 loop reads CASTTAGLETQYF. The CDR3 nucleotides are TGTGCCAGCACCACGGCAGGGTTAGAGACCCAGTACTTC.

The J gene is TRBJ2-1, the V gene TRBV19, with D tentatively TRBD1 (6 bases). The germline V gene encodes CDR1 LNHDA and CDR2 SQIVND (reference sequence). Deletions cut 4 bases from V and 8 bases from J, with 21 bases between. The CDR3 is 16 residues long. Here the CDR3 reads CASSTLRAVKGDEQFF. The CDR3 DNA follows: TGTGCCAGTAGTACCCTCCGCGCAGTAAAGGGGGATGAGCAGTTCTTC.

To note about this clone: Additional DNA sequences in this sample encode the identical CDR3. The chain uses TRBV5-1 and TRBJ2-3, with 9 bases lining up with TRBD2. CDR3 length: 15 residues. The V gene's germline CDR1 is SGHRS and CDR2 YFSETQ. V dropped 0 bases and J dropped 2; count of bases not matched to a gene: 1. CDR3 nucleotides: TGCGCCAGCAGCTTGGAGCGGGGGGACACAGATACGCAGTATTTT. This codes for CASSLERGDTDTQYF.

The V call is TRBV30, the J call TRBJ1-1, with TRBD1 as a possible D gene (6 bases). V lost 0 bases and J lost 8, with 16 bases in between. The CDR3 runs to 14 residues. Germline V gene data show CDR1 as GTSNPN and CDR2 as SVGIG (reference sequence). CDR3 sequence reads: CAWSVTGMGAEAFF. The CDR3, as DNA: TGTGCCTGGAGTGTAACCGGGATGGGGGCCGAAGCTTTCTTT. The full variable domain, with the rest looked up from reference TRBV30 and TRBJ1-1, is SQTIHQWPATLVQPVGSPLSLECTVEGTSNPNLYWYRQAAGRGLQLLFYSVGIGQISSEVPQNLSASRPQDRQFILSSKKLLLSDSGFYLCAWSVTGMGAEAFFGQGTRLTVV.

The chain carries TRBV4-1 and TRBJ1-4; 8 bases align to TRBD1. This CDR3 contains 17 residues. Germline V gene lookup returns CDR1 MGHRA and CDR2 YSYEKL. V dropped 0 bases and J dropped 5; count of bases not matched to a gene: 8. For the CDR3, the DNA is TGCGCCAGCAGCCAAGACCAGGGGGCCACCTCCAATGAAAAACTGTTTTTT. Encoded protein: CASSQDQGATSNEKLFF.

This clone was seen just once. V is TRBV4-3 and J is TRBJ1-3; weak D call: TRBD1 (6 bases). CDR3 length equals 16 residues. Germline assignment: CDR1 LGHNA and CDR2 YSLEER. V gave up 5 bases and J gave up 4 bases, with 18 bases separating them. As DNA, the CDR3 is TGCGCCAGCAGCGAAGCGGGGGGCTACTGGGGAAACACCATATATTTT. Protein: CASSEAGGYWGNTIYF.

The chain combines TRBV10-3 with TRBJ2-7; possible D gene TRBD1, 5 bases. CDR1 is ENHRY, CDR2 SYGVKD, per germline. This CDR3 has 15 amino acids. Trimming took off 3 bases at V and 4 bases at J, with 16 bases between the two ends. CDR3 bases: TGTGCCATCAGTGATCTTGTGAAAAGGGGTTACGAGCAGTACTTC. Protein: CAISDLVKRGYEQYF.

There are a few counts of this clone. The rearrangement links TRBV5-1 to TRBJ2-1; no definite D call. Germline lookup yields CDR1 SGHRS and CDR2 YFSETQ. V was pared by 7 bases and J by 1 base, with 6 bases between. This CDR3 has 12 residues. The CDR3 here is CASGESYNEQFF. CDR3 DNA sequence: TGCGCCAGCGGTGAGTCCTACAATGAGCAGTTCTTC.

A few counts support this clone. V is TRBV9 and J is TRBJ1-5, with D perhaps TRBD1 (5 bases). CDR1 and CDR2 from the germline V gene are SGDLS and YYNGEE. The ends were cut back, 0 bases at V and 10 bases at J, with 17 bases in the middle. The CDR3 is 15 residues long. This CDR3 reads CASSVAPGMGSPQHF. CDR3 DNA sequence: TGTGCCAGCAGCGTAGCCCCAGGGATGGGAAGCCCCCAGCATTTT.

DNA of the CDR3: TGTGCCAGCAGCCAAGATCGGTCGGGGACTGAAGAGACCCAGTACTTC. Encoded protein: CASSQDRSGTEETQYF. This sequence joins TRBV4-2 and TRBJ2-5; tentative D call: TRBD2 (6 bases). The V end was cut by 0 bases, the J end by 3 bases, with 14 bases between. From germline, CDR1 is LGHNA and CDR2 YNFKEQ. The CDR3 is 16 residues long.

The table lists this clone with a count of one. The chain joins TRBV7-6 to TRBJ2-7; 9 nucleotides align to TRBD2. The CDR3 runs 15 residues. Per germline, CDR1 SGHVS and CDR2 FNYEAQ. The junction had 6 bases not matched to a gene; V was cut back by 3 bases and J by 3 bases. This CDR3 reads CASSLSSGVLYEQYF. CDR3 nucleotides: TGTGCCAGCAGCTTGTCTAGCGGGGTACTCTACGAGCAGTACTTC.

This clone has a handful of counts. V is TRBV2 and J is TRBJ1-2; D call uncertain. CDR3 length: 16 residues. Trimming left V 3 bases short and J 1 base short, with 15 bases between. Germline values: CDR1 SNHLY, CDR2 FYNNEI. In DNA, the CDR3 is TGTGCCAGCAGTGATGTTATGGCGGAAAATAACTATGGCTACACCTTC. It yields the protein CASSDVMAENNYGYTF.

This clone was observed a single time. The chain couples TRBV28 to TRBJ1-5, with D possibly being TRBD1 (5 bases). Between the trimmed V and J ends, which lost 1 base and 4 bases, there was a span of 11 bases. This CDR3 has 15 amino acids. The germline V gene has CDR1 MDHEN and CDR2 SYDVKM. This CDR3 reads CASSLLQGQNQPQHF. The CDR3 DNA reads TGTGCCAGCAGTTTATTGCAGGGCCAAAATCAGCCCCAGCATTTT.

This clone has more than one count but fewer than ten. This sequence joins TRBV6-1 and TRBJ2-7, with D possibly matching TRBD1 (6 bases). Germline V gene lookup returns CDR1 MNHNS and CDR2 SASEGT. The CDR3 has 13 amino acids. V was pared by 4 bases and J by 9 bases, with 16 bases between. The CDR3 DNA is TGTGCCAGCAGTGGCCGGGACAACCTTAGGCAGTACTTC. Encoded protein: CASSGRDNLRQYF.